This TCR beta chain is from a study of post-analysis software for immune sequencing data. A few counts support this clonotype. The TCR beta cDNA libraries carried unique molecular identifiers. TCRdb recomputed calls from the PCR reads with MiXCR, one row per CDR3 protein. This sample has about 460,000 distinct CDR3 sequences; over 35% occur once, and the top ten carry 9.5% to 13%. The TCR originated in a girl aged 5-17 years with multiple sclerosis. Sequenced input: blood.

The CDR3 nucleotides read TGTGCCAGCAGTGACGGGGCCTCTAGCAATCAGCCCCAGCATTTT. Its protein is CASSDGASSNQPQHF. The chain couples TRBV25-1 to TRBJ1-5, with D possibly matching TRBD1 (5 bases). CDR1 is MGHDK and CDR2 is SYGVNS in the germline V gene. Trimming removed 3 bases from V and 0 bases from J, with 9 bases in between. The length of the CDR3 is 15 residues.